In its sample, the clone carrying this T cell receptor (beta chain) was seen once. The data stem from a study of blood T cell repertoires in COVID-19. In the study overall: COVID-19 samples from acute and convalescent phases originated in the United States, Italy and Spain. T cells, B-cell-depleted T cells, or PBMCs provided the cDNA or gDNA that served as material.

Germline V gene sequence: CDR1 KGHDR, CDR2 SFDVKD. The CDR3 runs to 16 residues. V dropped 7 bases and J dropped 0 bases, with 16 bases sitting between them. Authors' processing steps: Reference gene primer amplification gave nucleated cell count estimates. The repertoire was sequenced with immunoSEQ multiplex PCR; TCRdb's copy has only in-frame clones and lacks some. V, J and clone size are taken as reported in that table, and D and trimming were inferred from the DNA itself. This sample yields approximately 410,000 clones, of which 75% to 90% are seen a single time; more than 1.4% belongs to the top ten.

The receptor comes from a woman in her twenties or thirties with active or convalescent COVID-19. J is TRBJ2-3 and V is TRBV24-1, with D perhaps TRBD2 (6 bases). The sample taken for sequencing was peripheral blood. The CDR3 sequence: CATSDGGGPSTDTQYF. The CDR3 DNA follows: TGTGCCACCAGCGACGGCGGAGGGCCTAGCACAGATACGCAGTATTTT.